Listed below are T cell receptor beta chains from one sample, sequenced in a study of cytomegalovirus exposure and HLA in healthy donors. Generated by immunoSEQ multiplex PCR, the TCRdb table keeps only in-frame clones and is missing some. The sample lists about 160,000 clones; roughly 70% were seen once. The sample was PBMCs. The receptors come from a man aged 35 to 55 in good health and CMV-seropositive. Each CDR3 is given with its conserved first and last residue. Fields, in order: J gene, D gene, V gene, CDR3 protein. A D gene is named only where the DNA matches it firmly.

J: TRBJ2-3; D: TRBD2; V: TRBV5-1; CDR3: CASSSPGRGGREDTDTQYF
J: TRBJ1-2; D: TRBD1; V: TRBV19; CDR3: CASSRQGNGYTF
J: TRBJ2-1; D: .; V: TRBV19; CDR3: CASSSPRGQPGADRYEQFF
J: TRBJ1-2; D: .; V: TRBV11-2; CDR3: CASSSLRGGLGGYTF
J: TRBJ2-4; D: .; V: TRBV7-9; CDR3: CSSSPQPAAAKNIQYF
J: TRBJ1-2; D: .; V: TRBV12-5; CDR3: CASGSGGYTF
J: TRBJ2-1; D: TRBD2; V: TRBV5-8; CDR3: CASSRGLSGGTNEQFF
J: TRBJ2-3; D: .; V: TRBV13; CDR3: CASSPPRGATDTQYF
J: TRBJ1-1; D: .; V: TRBV19; CDR3: CASSDPGLYLGRAFF
J: TRBJ2-1; D: .; V: TRBV20-1; CDR3: CSASSYNEQFF
J: TRBJ1-4; D: TRBD1; V: TRBV5-1; CDR3: CASSLVGQVNEKLFF
J: TRBJ2-7; D: TRBD1; V: TRBV7-8; CDR3: CASSPITGTGGEQYF
J: TRBJ2-7; D: TRBD2; V: TRBV7-9; CDR3: CASSLERGHEQYF
J: TRBJ2-1; D: TRBD2; V: TRBV5-5; CDR3: CASSLREGQFF
J: .; D: .; V: TRBV4-3; CDR3: CASSQGRGVYEQYF
J: TRBJ2-7; D: TRBD1; V: TRBV11-1; CDR3: CASSPLKGQLAYEQYF
J: TRBJ1-1; D: TRBD1; V: TRBV2; CDR3: CASSGDRNTEAFF
J: TRBJ2-7; D: TRBD1; V: TRBV27; CDR3: CASSLAGGLYF
J: .; D: TRBD1; V: TRBV4-1; CDR3: CASSQATGYSHEQYF
J: TRBJ1-4; D: .; V: TRBV30; CDR3: CAWSPQGGEKLFF
J: TRBJ1-4; D: TRBD1; V: TRBV10-3; CDR3: CATNPGGLANEKLFF
J: TRBJ2-5; D: .; V: TRBV7-2; CDR3: CASSLRRRETQYF